This TCR beta chain was documented in a study of OX40 agonist ivuxolimab in advanced cancers. Study context: Ivuxolimab, an agonist antibody against OX40 (CD134), was given to patients.

Whole-study results and caveats: Averaged across samples, CD8+ T cells carried more expanded clones than CD4+ did. Some of the lowest clonal expansion was seen in partial responders at 0.1-3.0 mg/kg.

Regarding this clone: No antigen is known for it.

Libraries were prepared by immunoSEQ multiplex PCR; TCRdb keeps only in-frame clonotypes and omits some of them. The table includes 20,000 to 30,000 clones, about 90% detected once. This CDR3 region has 14 residues. Between the trimmed V and J ends, which lost 6 bases and 6 bases, there was a span of 17 bases. The germline V gene has CDR1 WSHSY and CDR2 SAAADI. Sequencing was performed on CD4+ or CD8+ T cells sorted from blood, taken in a trial of the OX40 agonist ivuxolimab. The chain carries TRBV10-2 and TRBJ1-2; D perhaps matches TRBD1 (5 bases). This TCR came from an adult with an advanced solid tumor such as melanoma, head and neck, liver or kidney cancer. As DNA, the CDR3 is TGCGCCAGCAGGGGCGGGACCCCCTTGGATGGCTACACCTTC. Translated: CASRGGTPLDGYTF.